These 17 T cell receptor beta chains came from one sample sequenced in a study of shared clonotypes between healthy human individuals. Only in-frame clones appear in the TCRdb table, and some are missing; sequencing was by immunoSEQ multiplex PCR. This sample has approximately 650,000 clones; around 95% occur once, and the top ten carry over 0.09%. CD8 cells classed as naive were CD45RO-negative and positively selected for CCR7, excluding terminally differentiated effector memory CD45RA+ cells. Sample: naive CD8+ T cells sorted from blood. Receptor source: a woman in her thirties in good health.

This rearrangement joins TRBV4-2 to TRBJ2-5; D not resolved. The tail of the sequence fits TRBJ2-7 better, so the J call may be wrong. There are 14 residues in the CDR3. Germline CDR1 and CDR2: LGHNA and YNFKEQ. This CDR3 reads CASSQVETAYEQYF. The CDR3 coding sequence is TGTGCCAGCAGCCAAGTGGAGACCGCCTACGAGCAGTACTTC.

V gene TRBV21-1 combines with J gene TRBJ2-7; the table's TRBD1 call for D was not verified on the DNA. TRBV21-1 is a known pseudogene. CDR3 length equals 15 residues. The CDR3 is CASSKGSQNTYEQYF. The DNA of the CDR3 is TGTGCCAGCAGCAAAGGTTCGCAGAATACCTACGAGCAGTACTTC.

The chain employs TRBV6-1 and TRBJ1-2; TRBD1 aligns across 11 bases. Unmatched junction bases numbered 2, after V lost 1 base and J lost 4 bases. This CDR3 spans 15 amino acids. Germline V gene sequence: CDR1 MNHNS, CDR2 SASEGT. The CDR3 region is CASSEDGTGGYGYTF. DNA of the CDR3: TGTGCCAGCAGTGAAGACGGGACAGGGGGCTATGGCTACACCTTC.

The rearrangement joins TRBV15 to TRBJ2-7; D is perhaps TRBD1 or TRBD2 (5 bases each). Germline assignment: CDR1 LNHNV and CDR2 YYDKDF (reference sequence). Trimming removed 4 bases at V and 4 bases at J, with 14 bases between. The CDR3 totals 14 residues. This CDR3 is CATSNRDRPYEQYF. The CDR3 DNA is TGTGCCACCAGCAACCGGGACCGCCCTTACGAGCAGTACTTC.

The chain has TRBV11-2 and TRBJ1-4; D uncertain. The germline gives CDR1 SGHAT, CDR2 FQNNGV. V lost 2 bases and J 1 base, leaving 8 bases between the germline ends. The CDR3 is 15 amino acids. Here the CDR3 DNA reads TGTGCCAGCAGCTTACAGGCCCTAACTAATGAAAAACTGTTTTTT. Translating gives CASSLQALTNEKLFF.

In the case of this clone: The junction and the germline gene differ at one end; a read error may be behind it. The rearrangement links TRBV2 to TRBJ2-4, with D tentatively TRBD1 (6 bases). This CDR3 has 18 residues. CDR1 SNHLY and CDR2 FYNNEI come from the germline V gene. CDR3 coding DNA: TGCGCCGTAGGGACAAACTCCCCGCGCGGTATTGCCAAAAACATTCAGTACTTC. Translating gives CAVGTNSPRGIAKNIQYF. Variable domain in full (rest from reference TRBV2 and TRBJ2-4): EPEVTQTPSHQVTQMGQEVILRCVPISNHLYFYWYRQILGQKVEFLVSFYNNEISEKSEIFDDQFSVERPDGSNFTLKIRSTKLEDSAMYFCAVGTNSPRGIAKNIQYFGAGTRLSVL.

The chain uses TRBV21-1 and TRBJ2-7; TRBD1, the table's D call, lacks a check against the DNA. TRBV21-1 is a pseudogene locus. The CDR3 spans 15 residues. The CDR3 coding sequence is TGTGCCAGCAGCAAATTACAGGAATGGCAGTACGAGCAGTACTTC. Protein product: CASSKLQEWQYEQYF.

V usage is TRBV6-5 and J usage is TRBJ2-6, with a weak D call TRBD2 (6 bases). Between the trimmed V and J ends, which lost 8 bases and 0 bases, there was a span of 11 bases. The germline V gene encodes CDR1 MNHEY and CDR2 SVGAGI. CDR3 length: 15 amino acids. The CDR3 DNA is TGTGCCAGCTCAACTAGCCGCTCTGGGGCCAACGTCCTGACTTTC. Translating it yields CASSTSRSGANVLTF.

The CDR3 spells CASSQTDGAYEQYF. DNA of the CDR3: TGCGCCAGCAGCCAGACCGACGGAGCCTACGAGCAGTACTTC. The gene calls are TRBV4-1 and TRBJ2-7; no reliable D call. In germline, CDR1 is MGHRA, CDR2 YSYEKL. The CDR3 sequence is 14 residues long. The ends were cut back, 3 bases at V and 2 bases at J, with 11 bases in the middle.

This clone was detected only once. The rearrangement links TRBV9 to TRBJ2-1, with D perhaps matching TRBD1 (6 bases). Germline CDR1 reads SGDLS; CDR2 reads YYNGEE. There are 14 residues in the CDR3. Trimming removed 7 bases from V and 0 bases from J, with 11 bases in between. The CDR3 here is CASGDRYSYNEQFF. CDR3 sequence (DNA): TGTGCCAGCGGAGACAGGTACTCCTACAATGAGCAGTTCTTC. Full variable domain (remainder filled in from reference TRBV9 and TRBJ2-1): DSGVTQTPKHLITATGQRVTLRCSPRSGDLSVYWYQQSLDQGLQFLIQYYNGEERAKGNILERFSAQQFPDLHSELNLSSLELGDSALYFCASGDRYSYNEQFFGPGTRLTVL.

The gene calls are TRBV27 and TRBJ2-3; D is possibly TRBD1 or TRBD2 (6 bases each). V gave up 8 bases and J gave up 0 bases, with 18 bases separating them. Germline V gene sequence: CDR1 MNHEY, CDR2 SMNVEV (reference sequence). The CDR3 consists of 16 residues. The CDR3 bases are TGTGCCAGCCGCCCGGGGGCGGGAATAAGCACAGATACGCAGTATTTT. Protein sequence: CASRPGAGISTDTQYF.

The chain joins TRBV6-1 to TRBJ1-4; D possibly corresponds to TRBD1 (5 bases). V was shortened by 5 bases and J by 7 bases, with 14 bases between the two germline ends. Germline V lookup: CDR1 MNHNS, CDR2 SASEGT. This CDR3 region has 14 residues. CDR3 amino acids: CASSRVGTGEKLFF. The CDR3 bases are TGTGCCAGCAGTCGCGTAGGGACGGGTGAAAAACTGTTTTTT.

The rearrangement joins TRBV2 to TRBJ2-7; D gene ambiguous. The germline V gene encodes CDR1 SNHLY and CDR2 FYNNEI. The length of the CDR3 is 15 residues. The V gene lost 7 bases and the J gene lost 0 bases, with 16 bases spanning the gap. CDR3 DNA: TGTGCCAGCACCGGGCTGGGCTATGACTCCTACGAGCAGTACTTC. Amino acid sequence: CASTGLGYDSYEQYF. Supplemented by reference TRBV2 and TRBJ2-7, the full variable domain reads EPEVTQTPSHQVTQMGQEVILRCVPISNHLYFYWYRQILGQKVEFLVSFYNNEISEKSEIFDDQFSVERPDGSNFTLKIRSTKLEDSAMYFCASTGLGYDSYEQYFGPGTRLTVT.

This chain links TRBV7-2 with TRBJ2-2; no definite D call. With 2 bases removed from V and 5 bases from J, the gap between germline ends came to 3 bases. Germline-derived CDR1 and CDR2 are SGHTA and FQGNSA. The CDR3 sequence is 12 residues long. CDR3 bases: TGTGCCAGCAGCTTAAGAACCGGGGAGCTGTTTTTT. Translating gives CASSLRTGELFF.

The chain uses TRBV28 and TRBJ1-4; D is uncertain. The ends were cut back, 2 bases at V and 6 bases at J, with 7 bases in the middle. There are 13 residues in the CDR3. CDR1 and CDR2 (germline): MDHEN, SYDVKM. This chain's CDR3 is CASSLDIDEKLFF. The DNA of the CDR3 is TGTGCCAGCAGTTTAGACATTGATGAAAAACTGTTTTTT.

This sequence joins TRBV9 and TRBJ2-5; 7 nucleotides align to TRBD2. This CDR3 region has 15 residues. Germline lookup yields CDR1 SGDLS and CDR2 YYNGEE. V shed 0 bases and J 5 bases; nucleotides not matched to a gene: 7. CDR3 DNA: TGTGCCAGCAGCGTAGAGGGACTACCTATGGAGACCCAGTACTTC. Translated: CASSVEGLPMETQYF.

This chain's CDR3 is CASSPGHSNQPQHF. The CDR3 nucleotides are TGTGCCAGCAGTCCGGGACACAGCAATCAGCCCCAGCATTTT. The rearrangement uses TRBV6-5 and TRBJ1-5; the D gene is possibly TRBD1 (6 bases). Germline V gene lookup returns CDR1 MNHEY and CDR2 SVGAGI. This CDR3 has 14 amino acids. Deletions cut 5 bases from V and 1 base from J, with 9 bases between.